This entry is about one T cell receptor (beta chain). This clonotype is considered medium-sized (0.01 to 0.1%). There is no known antigen for this receptor. Per-base quality was not reported, and no clone a single base away is much larger than it. The library was generated by PCR. Sequencing instrument: Illumina HiSeq 2000. TCRdb cleaned the public reads at Q25 with fastp, built clones with MiXCR and kept in-frame beta chains. Each entry is one CDR3 protein sequence, shown with its most common DNA and genes. The sample profile shows about 11,000 distinct CDR3 sequences; roughly half of them were found once. Around 23% of the sample lies in the top ten. This entry is derived from a study of tumor-infiltrating lymphocytes in oesophageal squamous cell carcinoma (dated by TCRdb to about 2016). The germline V gene encodes CDR1 MNHNY and CDR2 SVGAGI (reference sequence). The CDR3 runs 15 residues from the cysteine to the phenylalanine. Only CDR3 DNA remains: 45 bases, in frame from the first base. V trim: 2 bases; J trim: 4 bases; unmatched bases: 3.

In this chain, TRBV6-6 is recombined with TRBJ2-3; TRBD2 agrees with 10 junctional bases. The TCR comes from a male donor with esophageal squamous cell carcinoma. The sequenced material came from esophageal tumor tissue. Here the CDR3 is given as CASSYGLAGADTQYF. In nucleotides, the sequence is TGTGCCAGCAGTTACGGGCTAGCGGGAGCAGATACGCAGTATTTT.